This entry describes one TCR beta chain. The entry originates in a study of blood T cell repertoires in COVID-19. Study information: COVID-19 samples collected from the United States, Italy and Spain covered acute and convalescent phases. PBMCs, B-cell-depleted T cells, or T cells provided the cDNA or gDNA that made up the material.

In the original workflow: Estimates of nucleated cell counts were drawn from the amplification of reference gene primers. Libraries were prepared by immunoSEQ multiplex PCR; TCRdb keeps only in-frame clonotypes and omits some of them. V and J calls and clone size are given by that table; D and trimming were obtained from the DNA. The profile shows roughly 100,000 clones, about 91% of them singletons. This sequence originates from a man aged 18 to 35 with acute or convalescent COVID-19. What was sequenced was peripheral blood.

The CDR3 coding sequence is TGTGCCAGCAGCTTGGGCGGCGGGCAAGGGGAGCAGTACTTC. It is translated as CASSLGGGQGEQYF. The chain is built from TRBV5-6 and TRBJ2-7; a possible D gene is TRBD2 (5 bases). Trimming took off 0 bases at V and 7 bases at J, with 14 bases between the two ends. The germline V gene has CDR1 SGHDT and CDR2 YYEEEE. This CDR3 is built from 14 residues.